This TCR beta chain was sequenced for a study of cytomegalovirus exposure and HLA in healthy donors. Notes on the study in general: Earlier analysis looked at TCR beta V segments, and most were productive about 87% or about 30% of the time. Several top significant clusters appeared, in a later analysis, to be linked to common viral pathogens.

From germline, CDR1 is SEHNR and CDR2 FQNEAQ (reference sequence). Trimming took 4 bases from V and 3 from J, leaving 9 bases between them. CDR3 length: 14 amino acids. Healthy bone marrow donors made up the cohort. Regarding this clone: Its antigen remains unknown.

Primers included in the PCR were 60 Vbeta and 13 Jbeta primers. The protocol was immunoSEQ multiplex PCR, while the TCRdb copy is restricted to in-frame clones and leaves out a portion. The sample includes approximately 100,000 clones, 65% to 80% of them seen just once. The TCR comes from a female donor in good health and CMV-seropositive. The chain combines TRBV7-9 with TRBJ2-2; TRBD1 might be the D (6 bases). Specimen: PBMCs. The CDR3, as DNA: TGTGCCAGCAGCTCGACAGGATACACCGGGGAGCTGTTTTTT. The encoded protein is CASSSTGYTGELFF.